This is a list of T cell receptor beta chains from one sample in a study of cytomegalovirus exposure and HLA in healthy donors. Clones were sequenced by immunoSEQ multiplex PCR, and TCRdb holds only the in-frame ones, with some missing. Altogether 55,000 or so clones are present, 70% to 85% being singletons, with the ten largest covering roughly 3.1%. The sequencing sample was made of PBMCs. These receptors came from a man aged 45 to 65 in good health and CMV-seronegative. Both conserved end residues are part of each CDR3. Fields, in order: J gene, V gene, clone size, CDR3 protein. Only some rows state a clone size, as once, few, many or a class for expanded clones.

j_call: TRBJ1-1
v_call: TRBV2
clone_size: NA
cdr3_aa: CASRTPGTQGNTEAFF

j_call: TRBJ2-5
v_call: TRBV5-1
clone_size: NA
cdr3_aa: CASSQRTSGGRGETQYF

j_call: TRBJ1-1
v_call: TRBV30
clone_size: NA
cdr3_aa: CAWSRQMNTEAFF

j_call: TRBJ1-2
v_call: TRBV7-9
clone_size: NA
cdr3_aa: CASSLALGQGFRGYTF

j_call: TRBJ1-3
v_call: TRBV9
clone_size: NA
cdr3_aa: CASSVDSSSGNTIYF

j_call: TRBJ2-7
v_call: TRBV28
clone_size: NA
cdr3_aa: CASSLNRPPSYEQYF

j_call: TRBJ2-3
v_call: TRBV7-2
clone_size: NA
cdr3_aa: CASSPVIGTASTDTQYF

j_call: TRBJ2-1
v_call: TRBV5-1
clone_size: NA
cdr3_aa: CASSPGGVGPLEQFF

j_call: TRBJ1-1
v_call: TRBV5-4
clone_size: NA
cdr3_aa: CASSFHPNTEAFF

j_call: TRBJ1-5
v_call: TRBV6-5
clone_size: few
cdr3_aa: CASRTVLGPQHF

j_call: TRBJ2-5
v_call: TRBV5-1
clone_size: NA
cdr3_aa: CASSLGSSERETQYF

j_call: TRBJ2-3
v_call: TRBV29-1
clone_size: NA
cdr3_aa: CSATSPDTQYF

j_call: TRBJ1-3
v_call: TRBV7-2
clone_size: once
cdr3_aa: CASSRPRTGNTIYF

j_call: TRBJ2-5
v_call: TRBV30
clone_size: once
cdr3_aa: CAWGLSYQETQYF

j_call: TRBJ1-5
v_call: TRBV27
clone_size: NA
cdr3_aa: CASSSTGPLQPQHF

j_call: TRBJ2-5
v_call: TRBV9
clone_size: NA
cdr3_aa: CASSVDTGSHQETQYF

j_call: TRBJ2-5
v_call: TRBV19
clone_size: NA
cdr3_aa: CASSSSSGMISSRETQYF

j_call: TRBJ2-2
v_call: TRBV12-5
clone_size: NA
cdr3_aa: CASGLVFSGDPTLSGELFF

j_call: TRBJ2-2
v_call: TRBV11-3
clone_size: NA
cdr3_aa: CASSLVSAGELFF

j_call: TRBJ2-3
v_call: TRBV6-1
clone_size: once
cdr3_aa: CASTKRTASTDTQYF

j_call: TRBJ1-4
v_call: TRBV25-1
clone_size: once
cdr3_aa: CASSERAGQVNEKLFF

j_call: TRBJ2-4
v_call: TRBV30
clone_size: NA
cdr3_aa: CAWTGQGKNIQYF

j_call: TRBJ2-7
v_call: TRBV5-4
clone_size: NA
cdr3_aa: CASSGTSGGAVEQYF

j_call: TRBJ2-1
v_call: TRBV7-9
clone_size: NA
cdr3_aa: CASSLSSGNNEQFF